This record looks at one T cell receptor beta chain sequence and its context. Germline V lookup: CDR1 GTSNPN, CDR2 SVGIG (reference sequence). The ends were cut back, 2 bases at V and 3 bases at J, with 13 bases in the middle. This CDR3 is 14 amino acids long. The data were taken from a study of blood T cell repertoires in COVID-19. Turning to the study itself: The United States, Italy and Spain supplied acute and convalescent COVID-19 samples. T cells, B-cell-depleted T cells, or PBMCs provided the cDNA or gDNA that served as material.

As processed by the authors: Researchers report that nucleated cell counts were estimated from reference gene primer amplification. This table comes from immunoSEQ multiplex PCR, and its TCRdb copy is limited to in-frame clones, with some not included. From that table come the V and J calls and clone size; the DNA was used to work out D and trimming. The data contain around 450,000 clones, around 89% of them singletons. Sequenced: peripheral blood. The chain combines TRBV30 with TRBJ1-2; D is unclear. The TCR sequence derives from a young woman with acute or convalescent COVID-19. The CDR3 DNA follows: TGTGCCTGGAGTTCCCAGAGCGAGTACTATGGCTACACCTTC. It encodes CAWSSQSEYYGYTF.